The 21 T cell receptor beta chains presented below share a single source sample, sequenced in a study of CD8 T cells in Susac syndrome. The RNA, 0.5 to 1 ug, was put through reverse transcription using random hexamers. TCRdb re-called the immunoSEQ multiplex PCR reads with MiXCR, one entry per CDR3 protein. This repertoire shows tens of thousands of distinct CDR3 sequences, 93% found once; its top ten account for more than 0.13%. The sequencing sample was made of CD4+ T cells from PBMCs. These receptors were taken from a human donor with Susac syndrome.

This sequence joins TRBV5-1 and TRBJ1-1; D remains ambiguous. V lost 0 bases, J lost 1 base, and 10 bases lay in between. Germline lookup yields CDR1 SGHRS and CDR2 YFSETQ. This CDR3 is built from 15 residues. The CDR3, as DNA: TGCGCCAGCAGCTTGGAGCGCAGTAGGAACACTGAAGCTTTCTTT. Translation: CASSLERSRNTEAFF.

This chain uses TRBV6-2 or TRBV6-3 with TRBJ1-1; D uncertain. The V gene's germline CDR1 is MNHEY and CDR2 SVGEGT. The length of the CDR3 is 12 residues. V shed 2 bases and J shed 5 bases, with 6 bases lying between them. The CDR3: CASSYALTEAFF. The CDR3 nucleotides are TGTGCCAGCAGTTACGCTTTGACTGAAGCTTTCTTT.

The chain combines TRBV7-2 with TRBJ2-3, with a weak D call TRBD2 (6 bases). CDR1 is SGHTA and CDR2 is FQGNSA in the germline V gene. The CDR3 sequence is 15 residues long. The V end lost 1 base, the J end lost 2 bases, and 10 bases lay between the germline ends. The CDR3 sequence is CASSLGSSVTDTQYF. CDR3 coding DNA: TGTGCCAGCAGCTTAGGATCTAGCGTCACAGATACGCAGTATTTT.

The chain couples TRBV5-1 to TRBJ2-7; 10 bases are a match to TRBD1. The CDR3 has 15 residues. CDR1 is SGHRS and CDR2 is YFSETQ in the germline V gene. Unmatched junction bases numbered 2, after V lost 0 bases and J lost 2 bases. The CDR3, as DNA: TGCGCCAGCAGCTTGGGACAGGGGGCCGCCTACGAGCAGTACTTC. Its protein is CASSLGQGAAYEQYF.

The rearrangement links TRBV5-8 to TRBJ1-2; no definite D call. V was clipped by 4 bases and J by 4 bases, with 14 bases between them. The CDR3 totals 14 residues. In germline, CDR1 is SGHTS, CDR2 YDEGEE. CDR3 amino acids: CASSQTPSVYGYTF. In DNA form, the CDR3 reads TGTGCCAGCAGCCAGACACCGTCCGTCTATGGCTACACCTTC.

V usage is TRBV28 and J usage is TRBJ1-1; D is unresolved. This CDR3 has 11 amino acids. V lost 7 bases, J lost 5 bases, and 8 bases lay in between. Looked up from germline, CDR1 is MDHEN and CDR2 is SYDVKM. CDR3 amino acids: CASISLTEAFF. CDR3 DNA sequence: TGTGCCAGCATCTCACTGACTGAAGCTTTCTTT.

The chain joins TRBV14 to TRBJ1-6; D not resolved. The CDR3 is 13 residues long. The V end was cut by 0 bases, the J end by 9 bases, with 6 bases between. Germline CDR1 SGHDN, CDR2 FVKESK. The CDR3 sequence: CASSQDQSSPLHF. CDR3 sequence (DNA): TGTGCCAGCAGCCAAGATCAGAGTTCACCCCTCCACTTT.

J is TRBJ2-7 and V is TRBV7-8; no reliable D call. Germline CDR1 and CDR2: SGHVS and FQNEAQ. The V gene lost 2 bases and the J gene lost 0 bases, with 20 bases spanning the gap. The CDR3 sequence is 18 residues long. This chain's CDR3 is CASSLSVTDLYSSYEQYF. DNA for the CDR3: TGTGCCAGCAGCTTAAGCGTCACGGACCTTTACTCCTCCTACGAGCAGTACTTC.

V is TRBV20-1 and J is TRBJ1-1, with TRBD1 matching 7 bases. CDR1 is DFQATT and CDR2 is SNEGSKA in the germline V gene (reference sequence). This CDR3 spans 13 amino acids. V trimming: 2 bases; J trimming: 5 bases; junction bases outside the gene matches: 5. In DNA form, the CDR3 reads TGCAGTGCTAGACCGACAGGGAAGACTGAAGCTTTCTTT. Protein: CSARPTGKTEAFF.

This chain uses TRBV20-1 with TRBJ2-2; D call uncertain. The V and J ends lost 5 bases and 6 bases respectively, with 7 bases between them. In germline, CDR1 is DFQATT, CDR2 SNEGSKA (reference sequence). The CDR3 covers 11 residues. CDR3 amino acids: CSAYSAGELFF. CDR3 sequence (DNA): TGCAGTGCTTACAGCGCCGGGGAGCTGTTTTTT.

The chain is built from TRBV25-1 and TRBJ1-1, with D hard to call. The germline V gene encodes CDR1 MGHDK and CDR2 SYGVNS. V dropped 6 bases and J dropped 6 bases, with 17 bases sitting between them. This CDR3 is built from 14 residues. The CDR3 spells CASRAVGNVPEAFF. The CDR3 coding sequence is TGTGCCAGCAGGGCGGTGGGGAACGTTCCTGAAGCTTTCTTT. The full variable domain, in which reference TRBV25-1 and TRBJ1-1 provide the parts outside the CDR3, is EADIYQTPRYLVIGTGKKITLECSQTMGHDKMYWYQQDPGMELHLIHYSYGVNSTEKGDLSSESTVSRIRTEHFPLTLESARPSHTSQYLCASRAVGNVPEAFFGQGTRLTVV.

This clonotype was recorded once. The chain has TRBV24-1 and TRBJ2-3; D gene unclear. V lost 0 bases and J 1 base, leaving 22 bases between the germline ends. Germline CDR1 and CDR2: KGHDR and SFDVKD. The CDR3 runs 20 residues. The CDR3 here is CATSDLAPSSDQLGTDTQYF. Written as DNA, the CDR3 is TGTGCCACCAGTGATTTGGCCCCCTCATCCGACCAGTTGGGCACAGATACGCAGTATTTT.

V gene TRBV23-1 combines with J gene TRBJ2-3; 7 bases align to TRBD1. TRBV23-1 is placed among ORFs of uncertain function. The CDR3 is made up of 18 amino acids. V lost 2 bases, J lost 0 bases, and 11 bases stayed unmatched. The CDR3 DNA sequence: TGCGCCAGCAGTCAACCCTACCTCGACAGGGCCAGCACAGATACGCAGTATTTT. This codes for CASSQPYLDRASTDTQYF.

V and J are TRBV7-3 and TRBJ1-1, with D perhaps TRBD1 (5 bases). Trimming left V 4 bases short and J 6 bases short, with 12 bases between. From germline, CDR1 is SGHTA and CDR2 FQGTGA. The CDR3 consists of 13 residues. As DNA, the CDR3 is TGTGCCAGCAGCTCCGACAGCTTTTCTGAAGCTTTCTTT. As protein: CASSSDSFSEAFF.

CDR3 coding DNA: TGCGCCAGCAGCCAACGGGACACAGTCACTGAAGCTTTCTTT. Protein product: CASSQRDTVTEAFF. The chain carries TRBV4-3 and TRBJ1-1, with a tentative D call TRBD1 (6 bases). Germline CDR1 is LGHNA and CDR2 is YSLEER. The CDR3 extends over 14 amino acids. Trimming removed 2 bases at V and 4 bases at J, with 11 bases between.

The chain combines TRBV20-1 with TRBJ2-1; D may be TRBD1 (5 bases). The CDR3 is made up of 11 amino acids. Germline assignment: CDR1 DFQATT and CDR2 SNEGSKA (reference sequence). Trimming left V 3 bases short and J 7 bases short, with 7 bases between. The CDR3 spells CSARDINEQFF. CDR3 nucleotides: TGCAGTGCTAGGGACATAAATGAGCAGTTCTTC.

V gene TRBV18 combines with J gene TRBJ2-7; no clear D. In germline, CDR1 is KGHSH, CDR2 LQKENI. The CDR3 has 13 residues. V lost 2 bases and J 5 bases, leaving 10 bases between the germline ends. The CDR3 region is CASSPENQNEQYF. The CDR3 bases are TGTGCCAGCTCACCAGAAAATCAGAACGAGCAGTACTTC. The full variable domain, with the rest looked up from reference TRBV18 and TRBJ2-7, is NAGVMQNPRHLVRRRGQEARLRCSPMKGHSHVYWYRQLPEEGLKFMVYLQKENIIDESGMPKERFSAEFPKEGPSILRIQQVVRGDSAAYFCASSPENQNEQYFGPGTRLTVT.

This rearrangement joins TRBV25-1 to TRBJ2-7, with TRBD2 identical over 8 bases. After removal of 6 bases from V and 4 bases from J, the junction contained 20 bases not matched to a gene. The germline V gene encodes CDR1 MGHDK and CDR2 SYGVNS. This CDR3 is 18 amino acids long. The CDR3 protein is CASRKSLGTKRGLYEQYF. CDR3 DNA: TGTGCCAGCAGGAAGTCCCTCGGGACTAAGCGGGGGCTGTACGAGCAGTACTTC.

The J gene is TRBJ2-6, the V gene TRBV6-5; a possible D gene is TRBD1 (5 bases). The CDR3 spans 18 residues. Germline V CDR1 and CDR2: MNHEY, SVGAGI. V shed 4 bases and J shed 2 bases, with 18 bases lying between them. CDR3 loop: CASSSRQPRMAGANVLTF. Written as DNA, the CDR3 is TGTGCCAGCAGTTCCCGACAGCCTCGAATGGCTGGGGCCAACGTCCTGACTTTC.

The chain is built from TRBV7-2 and TRBJ2-3; D gene uncertain. Trimming shortened V by 6 bases and J by 2 bases, and 15 bases separated the two germline ends. Germline assignment: CDR1 SGHTA and CDR2 FQGNSA. The CDR3 totals 15 residues. The CDR3 nucleotides are TGTGCCAGCAGTTATGATCAGACTGTCACAGATACGCAGTATTTT. Residues: CASSYDQTVTDTQYF.

This chain connects TRBV21-1 to TRBJ2-1; the table's D call, TRBD1, has no DNA check behind it. TRBV21-1 is an annotated pseudogene. The CDR3 is 16 residues long. The CDR3 bases are TGTGCCAGCAGTGAATCGTCCGGACAGACGTACAATGAGCAGTTCTTC. Its protein is CASSESSGQTYNEQFF.